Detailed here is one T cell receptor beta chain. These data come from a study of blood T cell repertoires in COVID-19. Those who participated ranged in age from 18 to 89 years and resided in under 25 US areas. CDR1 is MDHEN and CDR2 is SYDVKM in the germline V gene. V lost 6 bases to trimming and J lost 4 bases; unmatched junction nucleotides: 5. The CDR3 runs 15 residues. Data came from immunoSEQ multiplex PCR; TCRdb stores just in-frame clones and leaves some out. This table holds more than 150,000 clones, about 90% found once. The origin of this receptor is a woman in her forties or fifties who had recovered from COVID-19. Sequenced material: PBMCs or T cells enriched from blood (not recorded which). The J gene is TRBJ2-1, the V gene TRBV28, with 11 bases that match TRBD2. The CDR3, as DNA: TGTGCCAGCAGAACCGGGACTAGCGGATACAATGAGCAGTTCTTC. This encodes CASRTGTSGYNEQFF.